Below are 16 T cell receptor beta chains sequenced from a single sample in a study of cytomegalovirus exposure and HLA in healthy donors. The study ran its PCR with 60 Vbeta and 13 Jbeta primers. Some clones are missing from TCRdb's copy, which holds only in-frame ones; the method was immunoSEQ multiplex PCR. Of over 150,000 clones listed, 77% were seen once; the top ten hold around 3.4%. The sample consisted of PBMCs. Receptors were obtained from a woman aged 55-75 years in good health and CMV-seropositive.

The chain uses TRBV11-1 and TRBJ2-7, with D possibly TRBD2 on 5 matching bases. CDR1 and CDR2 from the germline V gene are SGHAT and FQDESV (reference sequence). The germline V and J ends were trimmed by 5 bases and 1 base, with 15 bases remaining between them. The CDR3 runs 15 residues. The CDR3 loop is CASSRSRSGSYEQYF. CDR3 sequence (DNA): TGTGCCAGCAGCCGGTCCCGGAGCGGATCCTACGAGCAGTACTTC.

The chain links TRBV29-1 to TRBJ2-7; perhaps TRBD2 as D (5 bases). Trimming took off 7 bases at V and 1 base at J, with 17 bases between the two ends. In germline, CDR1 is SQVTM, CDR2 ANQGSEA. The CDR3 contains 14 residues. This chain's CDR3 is CSAKGRTGSYEQYF. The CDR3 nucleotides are TGCAGCGCAAAAGGACGGACTGGTTCCTACGAGCAGTACTTC.

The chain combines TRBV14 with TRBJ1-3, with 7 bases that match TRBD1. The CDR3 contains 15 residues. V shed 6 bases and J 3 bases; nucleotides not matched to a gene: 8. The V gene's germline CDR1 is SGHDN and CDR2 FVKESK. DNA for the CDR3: TGTGCCAGCAGTGACGACAGGGATGGTGGAAACACCATATATTTT. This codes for CASSDDRDGGNTIYF.

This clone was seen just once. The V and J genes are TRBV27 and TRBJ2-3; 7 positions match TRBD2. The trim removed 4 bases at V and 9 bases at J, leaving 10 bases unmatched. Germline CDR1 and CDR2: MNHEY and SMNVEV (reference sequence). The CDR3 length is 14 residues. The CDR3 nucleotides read TGTGCCAGCAGTTGGGCAGGGAGGGAATTAACGCAGTATTTT. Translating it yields CASSWAGRELTQYF.

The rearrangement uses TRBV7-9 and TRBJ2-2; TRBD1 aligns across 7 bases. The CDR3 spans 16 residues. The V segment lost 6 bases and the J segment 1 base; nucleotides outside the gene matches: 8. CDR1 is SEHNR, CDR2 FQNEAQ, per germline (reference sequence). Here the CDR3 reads CASRSPGTENTGELFF. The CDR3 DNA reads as TGTGCCAGCAGGTCCCCCGGGACAGAGAACACCGGGGAGCTGTTTTTT.

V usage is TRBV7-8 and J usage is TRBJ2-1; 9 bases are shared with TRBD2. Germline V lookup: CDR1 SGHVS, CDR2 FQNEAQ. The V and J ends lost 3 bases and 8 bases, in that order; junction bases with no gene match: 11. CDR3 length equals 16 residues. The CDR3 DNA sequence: TGTGCCAGCAGCTTTGGTGCGGGAGGGCCAAGCGATGAGCAGTTCTTC. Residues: CASSFGAGGPSDEQFF.

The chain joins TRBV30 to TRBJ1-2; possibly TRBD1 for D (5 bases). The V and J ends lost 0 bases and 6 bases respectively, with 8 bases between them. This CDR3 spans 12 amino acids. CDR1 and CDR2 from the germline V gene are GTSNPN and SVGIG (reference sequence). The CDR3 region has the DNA TGTGCCTGGAGTGTACGGGGGAATGGCTACACCTTC. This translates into CAWSVRGNGYTF.

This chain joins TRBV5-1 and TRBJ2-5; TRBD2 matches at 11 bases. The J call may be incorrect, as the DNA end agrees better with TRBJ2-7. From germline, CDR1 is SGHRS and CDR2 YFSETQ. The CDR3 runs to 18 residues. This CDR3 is CASKKVLAGGDSSYEQYF. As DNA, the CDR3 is TGCGCCAGCAAAAAGGTGCTAGCGGGGGGTGACAGCTCCTACGAGCAGTACTTC.

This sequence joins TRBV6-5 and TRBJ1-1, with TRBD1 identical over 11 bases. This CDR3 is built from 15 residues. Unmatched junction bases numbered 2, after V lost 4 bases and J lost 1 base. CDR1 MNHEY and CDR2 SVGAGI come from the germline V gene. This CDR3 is CASSSGTGGNTEAFF. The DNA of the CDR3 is TGTGCCAGCAGTTCTGGGACAGGGGGGAACACTGAAGCTTTCTTT.

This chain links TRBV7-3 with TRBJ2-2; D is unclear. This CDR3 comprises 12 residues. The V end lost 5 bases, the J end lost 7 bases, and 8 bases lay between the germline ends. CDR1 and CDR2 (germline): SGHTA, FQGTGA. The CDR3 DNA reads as TGTGCCAGCAGCACCTCCGGCGGGGAGCTGTTTTTT. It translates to CASSTSGGELFF.

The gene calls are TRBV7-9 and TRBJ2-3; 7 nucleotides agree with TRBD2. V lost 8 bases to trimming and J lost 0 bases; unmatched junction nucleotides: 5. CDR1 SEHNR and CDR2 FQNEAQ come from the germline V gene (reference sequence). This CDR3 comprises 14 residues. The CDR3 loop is CASGRDYSTDTQYF. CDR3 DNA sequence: TGTGCCAGCGGGAGGGATTATAGCACAGATACGCAGTATTTT.

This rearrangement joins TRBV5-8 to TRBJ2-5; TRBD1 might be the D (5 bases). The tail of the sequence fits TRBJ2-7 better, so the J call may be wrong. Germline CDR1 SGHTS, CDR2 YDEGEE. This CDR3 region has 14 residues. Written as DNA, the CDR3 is TGTGCCAGCAGCTTGGGAGACAGTTCCTACGAGCAGTACTTC. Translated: CASSLGDSSYEQYF.

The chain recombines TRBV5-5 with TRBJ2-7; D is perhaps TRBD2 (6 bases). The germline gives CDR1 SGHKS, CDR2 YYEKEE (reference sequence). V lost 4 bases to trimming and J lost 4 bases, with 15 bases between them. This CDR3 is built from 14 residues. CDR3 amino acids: CASSGYRDFYEQYF. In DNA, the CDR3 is TGTGCCAGCAGCGGATACCGGGACTTTTACGAGCAGTACTTC.

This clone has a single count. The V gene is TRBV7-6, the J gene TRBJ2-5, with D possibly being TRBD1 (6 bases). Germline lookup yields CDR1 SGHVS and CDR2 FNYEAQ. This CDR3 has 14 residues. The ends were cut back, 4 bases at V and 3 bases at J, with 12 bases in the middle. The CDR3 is CASSSGVGEETQYF. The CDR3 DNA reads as TGTGCCAGCAGCTCAGGGGTGGGGGAAGAGACCCAGTACTTC.

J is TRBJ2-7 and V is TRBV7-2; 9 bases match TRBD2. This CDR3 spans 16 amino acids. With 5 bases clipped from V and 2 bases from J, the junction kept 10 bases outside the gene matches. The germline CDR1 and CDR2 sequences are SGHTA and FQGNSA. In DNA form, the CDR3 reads TGTGCCAGCAGCCTTTCGGTTAGCGGGGGAGCCTACGAGCAGTACTTC. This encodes CASSLSVSGGAYEQYF.

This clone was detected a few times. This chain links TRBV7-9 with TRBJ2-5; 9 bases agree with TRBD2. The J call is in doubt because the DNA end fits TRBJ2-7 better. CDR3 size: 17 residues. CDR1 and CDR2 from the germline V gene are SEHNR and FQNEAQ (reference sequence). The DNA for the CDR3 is TGTGCCAGCAGCTTAGCGCGGGGGGGACGGTCCTCCTACGAGCAGTACTTC. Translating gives CASSLARGGRSSYEQYF.